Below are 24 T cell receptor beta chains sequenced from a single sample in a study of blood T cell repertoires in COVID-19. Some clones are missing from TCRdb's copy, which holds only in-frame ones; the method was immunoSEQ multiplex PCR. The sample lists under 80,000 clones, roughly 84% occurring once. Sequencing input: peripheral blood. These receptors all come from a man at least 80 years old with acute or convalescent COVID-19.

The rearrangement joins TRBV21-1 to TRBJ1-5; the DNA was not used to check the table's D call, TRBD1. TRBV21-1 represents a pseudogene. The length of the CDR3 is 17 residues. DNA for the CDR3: TGTGCCAGCAGCAAAGACGGCAGTGAAAGACACAATCAGCCCCAGCATTTT. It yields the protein CASSKDGSERHNQPQHF.

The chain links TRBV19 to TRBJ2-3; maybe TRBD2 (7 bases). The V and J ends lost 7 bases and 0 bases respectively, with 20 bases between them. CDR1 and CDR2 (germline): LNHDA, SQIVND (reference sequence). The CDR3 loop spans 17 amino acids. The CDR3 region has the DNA TGTGCCAGTAAGCCTTTGGGAGGGGGAGGTAGCACAGATACGCAGTATTTT. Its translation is CASKPLGGGGSTDTQYF.

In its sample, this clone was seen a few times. The CDR3 nucleotides read TGTGCCAGCAGCCCGACTGGGGAGACCCAGTACTTC. Translation gives CASSPTGETQYF. V usage is TRBV28 and J usage is TRBJ2-5; D is unclear. The CDR3 length is 12 residues. V was clipped by 6 bases and J by 5 bases, with 10 bases between them. Germline CDR1 is MDHEN and CDR2 is SYDVKM.

The CDR3 loop is CASSNRGLNTEAFF. The DNA for the CDR3 is TGTGCCAGCAGTAACAGGGGGCTGAACACTGAAGCTTTCTTT. The V and J genes are TRBV6-5 and TRBJ1-1; 9 bases map to TRBD1. Per germline, CDR1 MNHEY and CDR2 SVGAGI. The V segment lost 5 bases and the J segment 0 bases; nucleotides outside the gene matches: 1. The CDR3 covers 14 residues.

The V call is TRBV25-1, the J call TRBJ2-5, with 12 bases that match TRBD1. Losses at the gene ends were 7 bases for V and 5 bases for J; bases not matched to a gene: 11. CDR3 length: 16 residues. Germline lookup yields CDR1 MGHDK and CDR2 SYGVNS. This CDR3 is CASTDSGQGAGETQYF. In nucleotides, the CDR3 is TGTGCCAGCACTGACTCGGGACAGGGGGCGGGTGAGACCCAGTACTTC.

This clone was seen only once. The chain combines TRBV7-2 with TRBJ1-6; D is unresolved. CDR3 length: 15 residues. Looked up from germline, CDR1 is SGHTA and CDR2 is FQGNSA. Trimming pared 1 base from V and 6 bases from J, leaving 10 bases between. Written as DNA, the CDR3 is TGTGCCAGCAGCTTAGATGCCAGGTCTAATTCACCCCTCCACTTT. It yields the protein CASSLDARSNSPLHF.

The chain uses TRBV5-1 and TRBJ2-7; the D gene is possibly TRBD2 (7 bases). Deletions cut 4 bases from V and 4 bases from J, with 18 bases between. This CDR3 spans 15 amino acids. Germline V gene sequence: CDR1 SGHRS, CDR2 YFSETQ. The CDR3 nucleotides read TGCGCCAGCAGCGAGGGGGGGGCGAGTGTTTACGAGCAGTACTTC. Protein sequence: CASSEGGASVYEQYF. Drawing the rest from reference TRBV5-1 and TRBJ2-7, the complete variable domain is KAGVTQTPRYLIKTRGQQVTLSCSPISGHRSVSWYQQTPGQGLQFLFEYFSETQRNKGNFPGRFSGRQFSNSRSEMNVSTLELGDSALYLCASSEGGASVYEQYFGPGTRLTVT.

The CDR3 bases are TGTGCCAGCAGCCCGGGGACAGACTCCTACGAGCAGTACTTC. It codes for CASSPGTDSYEQYF. J is TRBJ2-7 and V is TRBV9; the match to TRBD1 covers 7 bases. Per the germline V gene, CDR1 is SGDLS and CDR2 is YYNGEE. The V gene end was trimmed by 4 bases and the J gene end by 0 bases; junction bases not matched to a gene: 4. The CDR3 length is 14 residues.

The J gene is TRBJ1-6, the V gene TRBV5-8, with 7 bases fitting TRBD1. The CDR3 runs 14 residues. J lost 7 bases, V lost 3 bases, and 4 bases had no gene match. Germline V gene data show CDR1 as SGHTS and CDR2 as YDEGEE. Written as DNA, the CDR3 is TGTGCCAGCAGCTCCTACAGGGGAAATTCACCCCTCCACTTT. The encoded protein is CASSSYRGNSPLHF.

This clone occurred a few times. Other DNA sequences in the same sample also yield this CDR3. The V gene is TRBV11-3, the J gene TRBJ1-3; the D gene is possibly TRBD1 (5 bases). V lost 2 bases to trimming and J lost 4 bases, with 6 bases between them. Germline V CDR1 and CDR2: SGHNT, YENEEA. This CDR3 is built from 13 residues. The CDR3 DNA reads TGTGCCAGCAGCTTAACAGGAGGAAACACCATATATTTT. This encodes CASSLTGGNTIYF.

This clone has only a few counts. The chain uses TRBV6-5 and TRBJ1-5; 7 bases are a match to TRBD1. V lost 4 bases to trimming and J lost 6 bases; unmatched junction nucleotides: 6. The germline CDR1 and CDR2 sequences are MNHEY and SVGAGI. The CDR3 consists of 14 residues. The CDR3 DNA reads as TGTGCCAGCAGTTTGACAGGGAGAGGTCAGCCCCAGCATTTT. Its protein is CASSLTGRGQPQHF.

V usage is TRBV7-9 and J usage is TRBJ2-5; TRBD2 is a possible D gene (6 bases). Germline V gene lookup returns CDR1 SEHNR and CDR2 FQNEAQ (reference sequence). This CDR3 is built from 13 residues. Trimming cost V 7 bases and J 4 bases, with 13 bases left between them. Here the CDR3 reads CASTPGLGETQYF. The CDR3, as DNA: TGTGCCAGCACCCCGGGACTTGGAGAGACCCAGTACTTC. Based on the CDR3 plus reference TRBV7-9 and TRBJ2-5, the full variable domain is DTGVSQNPRHKITKRGQNVTFRCDPISEHNRLYWYRQTLGQGPEFLTYFQNEAQLEKSRLLSDRFSAERPKGSFSTLEIQRTEQGDSAMYLCASTPGLGETQYFGPGTRLLVL.

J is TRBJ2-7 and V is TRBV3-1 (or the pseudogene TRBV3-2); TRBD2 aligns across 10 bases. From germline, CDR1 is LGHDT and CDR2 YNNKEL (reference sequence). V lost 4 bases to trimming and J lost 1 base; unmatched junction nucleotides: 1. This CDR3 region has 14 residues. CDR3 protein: CASSRTSGSYEQYF. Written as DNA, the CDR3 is TGTGCCAGCAGCCGGACTAGCGGATCCTACGAGCAGTACTTC.

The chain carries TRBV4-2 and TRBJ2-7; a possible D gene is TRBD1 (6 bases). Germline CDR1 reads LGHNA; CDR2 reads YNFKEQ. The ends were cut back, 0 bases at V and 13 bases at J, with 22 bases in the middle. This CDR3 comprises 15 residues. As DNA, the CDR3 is TGTGCCAGCAGCCAAGAGCGACAGGCCCACTACGAACAATACTTC. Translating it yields CASSQERQAHYEQYF.

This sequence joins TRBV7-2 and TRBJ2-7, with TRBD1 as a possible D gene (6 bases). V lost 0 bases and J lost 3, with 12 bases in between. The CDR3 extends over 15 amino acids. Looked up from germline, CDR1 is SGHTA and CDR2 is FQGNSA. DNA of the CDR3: TGTGCCAGCAGCTTAGCCTTCGACAGGATCTACGAGCAGTACTTC. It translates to CASSLAFDRIYEQYF.

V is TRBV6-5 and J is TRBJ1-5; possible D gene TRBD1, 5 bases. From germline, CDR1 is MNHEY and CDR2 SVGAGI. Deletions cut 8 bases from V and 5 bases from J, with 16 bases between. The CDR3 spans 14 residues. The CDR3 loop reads CASLYGADYQPQHF. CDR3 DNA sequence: TGTGCCAGCCTATATGGGGCAGATTATCAGCCCCAGCATTTT.

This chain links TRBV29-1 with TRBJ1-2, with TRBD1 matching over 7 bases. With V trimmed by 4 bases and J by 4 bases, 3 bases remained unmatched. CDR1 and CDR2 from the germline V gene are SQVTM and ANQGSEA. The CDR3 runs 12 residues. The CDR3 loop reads CSVGDSGYGYTF. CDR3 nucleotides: TGCAGCGTTGGGGACAGTGGCTATGGCTACACCTTC. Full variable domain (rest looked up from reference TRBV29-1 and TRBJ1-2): SAVISQKPSRDICQRGTSLTIQCQVDSQVTMMFWYRQQPGQSLTLIATANQGSEATYESGFVIDKFPISRPNLTFSTLTVSNMSPEDSSIYLCSVGDSGYGYTFGSGTRLTVV.

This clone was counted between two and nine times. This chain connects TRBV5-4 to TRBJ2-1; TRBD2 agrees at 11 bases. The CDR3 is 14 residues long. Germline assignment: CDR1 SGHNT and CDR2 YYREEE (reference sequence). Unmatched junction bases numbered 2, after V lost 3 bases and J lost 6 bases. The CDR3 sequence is CASSWGTSGNEQFF. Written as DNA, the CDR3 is TGTGCCAGCAGCTGGGGGACTAGCGGCAATGAGCAGTTCTTC.

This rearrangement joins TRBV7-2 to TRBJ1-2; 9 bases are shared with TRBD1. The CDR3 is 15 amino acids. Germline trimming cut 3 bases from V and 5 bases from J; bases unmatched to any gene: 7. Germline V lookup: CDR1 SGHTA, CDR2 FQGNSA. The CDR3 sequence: CASSFTPGQGYGYTF. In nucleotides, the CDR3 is TGTGCCAGCAGCTTCACACCGGGACAGGGTTATGGCTACACCTTC.

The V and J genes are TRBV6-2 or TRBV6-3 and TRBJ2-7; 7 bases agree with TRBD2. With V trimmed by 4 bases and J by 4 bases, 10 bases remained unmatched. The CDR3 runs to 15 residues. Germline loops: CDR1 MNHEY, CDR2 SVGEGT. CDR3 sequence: CASSFRGGSGYEQYF. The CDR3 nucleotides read TGTGCCAGCAGTTTTAGAGGCGGGAGCGGATACGAGCAGTACTTC.

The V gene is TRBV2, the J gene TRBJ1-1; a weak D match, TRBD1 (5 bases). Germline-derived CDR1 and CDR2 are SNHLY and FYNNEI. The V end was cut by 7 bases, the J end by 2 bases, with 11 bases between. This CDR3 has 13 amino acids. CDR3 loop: CASMGQVNTEAFF. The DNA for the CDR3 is TGTGCCAGCATGGGGCAGGTCAACACTGAAGCTTTCTTT.

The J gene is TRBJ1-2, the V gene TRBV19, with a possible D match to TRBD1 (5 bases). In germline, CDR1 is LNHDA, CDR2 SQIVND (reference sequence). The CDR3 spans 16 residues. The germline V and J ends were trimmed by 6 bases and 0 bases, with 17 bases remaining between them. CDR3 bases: TGTGCCAGTAGCCCCGGGGGGGAACCAGCTAACTATGGCTACACCTTC. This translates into CASSPGGEPANYGYTF.

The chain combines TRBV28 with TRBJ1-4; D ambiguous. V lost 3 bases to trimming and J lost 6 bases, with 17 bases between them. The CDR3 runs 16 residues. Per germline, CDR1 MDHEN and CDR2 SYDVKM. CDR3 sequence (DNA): TGTGCCAGCAGTTTGGAGGCCGAGTCGGGTTATGAAAAACTGTTTTTT. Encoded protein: CASSLEAESGYEKLFF.

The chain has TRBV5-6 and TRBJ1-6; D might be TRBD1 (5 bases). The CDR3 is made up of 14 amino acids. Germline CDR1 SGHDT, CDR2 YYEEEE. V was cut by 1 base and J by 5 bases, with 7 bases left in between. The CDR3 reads CASSLRTNNSPLHF. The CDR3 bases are TGTGCCAGCAGCTTGAGGACAAATAATTCACCCCTCCACTTT.